Included here is one TCR beta chain sequence, with context. The CDR3 is 14 amino acids. In germline, CDR1 is DFQATT, CDR2 SNEGSKA (reference sequence). The sample is drawn from a study of T cells expressing NK-cell markers. Following a re-call of the 5' RACE reads, TCRdb has one entry per CDR3 protein and lacks DNA. The repertoire table contains 450,000 to 600,000 distinct CDR3 sequences. This sequence was found in a man between 18 and 35 years old in good health. Sequencing was performed on blood T cells: a sorted CD56 or NKG2C T cell subset, CD4+ or CD8+ T cells, or bulk PBMC T cells (not recorded which). This chain connects TRBV20-1 to TRBJ1-4; checking the TCRdb D call of TRBD1 is not possible without DNA. CDR3: CSARSGQGDRELFF.